This T cell receptor (beta chain) appears in the sequencing data of a study of blood T cell repertoires in COVID-19. Background on the study: Spain, Italy and the United States supplied samples that represented acute and convalescent COVID-19. The cDNA or gDNA used as material had been derived from T cells, B-cell-depleted T cells, or PBMCs.

This clone was detected only once. Original analysis: Amplification of reference gene primers was used by the study to estimate nucleated cell counts. Sequencing was performed with immunoSEQ multiplex PCR; in TCRdb, only in-frame clones are kept and a portion is missing. From that table come the V and J calls and clone size; the DNA was used to work out D and trimming. This table holds about 140,000 clones, roughly 90% found once. V gave up 7 bases and J gave up 0 bases; unmatched junction bases: 5. CDR1 and CDR2 from the germline V gene are SQVTM and ANQGSEA. The CDR3 spans 14 residues. The specimen sequenced was peripheral blood. The rearrangement links TRBV29-1 to TRBJ2-3; 9 nucleotides agree with TRBD1. The receptor was isolated from a man aged 70 or older with acute or convalescent COVID-19. CDR3 nucleotide sequence: TGCAGCGGACGACAGGGGGTCAGCACAGATACGCAGTATTTT. It translates to CSGRQGVSTDTQYF.